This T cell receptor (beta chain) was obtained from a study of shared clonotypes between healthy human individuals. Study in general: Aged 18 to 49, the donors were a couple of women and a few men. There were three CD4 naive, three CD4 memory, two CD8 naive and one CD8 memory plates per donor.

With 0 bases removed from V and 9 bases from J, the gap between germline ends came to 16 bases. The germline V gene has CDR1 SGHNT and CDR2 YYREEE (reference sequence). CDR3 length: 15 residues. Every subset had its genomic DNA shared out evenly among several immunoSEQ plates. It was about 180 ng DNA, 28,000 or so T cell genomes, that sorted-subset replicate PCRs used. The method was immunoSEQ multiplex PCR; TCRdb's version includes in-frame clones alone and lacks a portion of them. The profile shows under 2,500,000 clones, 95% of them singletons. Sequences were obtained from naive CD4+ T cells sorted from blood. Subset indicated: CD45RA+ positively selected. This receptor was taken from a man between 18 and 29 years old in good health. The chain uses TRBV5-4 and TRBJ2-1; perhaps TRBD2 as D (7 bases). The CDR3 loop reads CASSLEISGGGEQFF. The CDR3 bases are TGTGCCAGCAGCTTGGAAATTTCGGGGGGCGGTGAGCAGTTCTTC.